These T cell receptor beta chains were read from a single sample in a study of monozygotic twins with inflammatory bowel disease. Following a re-call of the 5' RACE reads, TCRdb has one entry per CDR3 protein and lacks DNA. This sample's clone table lists approximately 400,000 distinct CDR3 sequences. Sequenced input: blood. The receptors stem from a human donor with ulcerative colitis or Crohn's disease, or a healthy co-twin of an affected twin (not recorded which). CDR3s include the opening cysteine and the closing phenylalanine or tryptophan. Fields, in order: J gene, V gene, CDR3 protein.

>TRBJ2-3|TRBV27
CASSLLLAGVSSTDTQYF
>TRBJ2-4|TRBV20-1
CSAPKTHGTSKNIQYF
>TRBJ2-3|TRBV5-1
CASSLERVGTQYF
>TRBJ2-7|TRBV10-3
CAISGTGRYSGSYEQYF
>TRBJ1-3|TRBV3-1
CASSTYRDSGYTIYF
>TRBJ1-2|TRBV15
CATSEGQFNYGYTF
>TRBJ1-1|TRBV20-1
CSATNPTGENTEAFF
>TRBJ1-2|TRBV20-1
CSASDSSGYGYTF
>TRBJ2-1|TRBV28
CASVGVDLSYNEQFF
>TRBJ2-1|TRBV29-1
CSVEGTTLNEQFF
>TRBJ2-4|TRBV27
CASSLNTGGAPNIQYF
>TRBJ2-3|TRBV27
CASSLVLAGGSDTQYF
>TRBJ2-4|TRBV11-2
CASSLVEGKNIQYF
>TRBJ2-1|TRBV24-1
CATSDRGLAGEDEQFF
>TRBJ1-6|TRBV7-9
CASSPPRGSPLHF
>TRBJ1-4|TRBV20-1
CSATLGEKLFF
>TRBJ2-7|TRBV19
CASSISGASYEQYF
>TRBJ2-3|TRBV5-6
CASSLLAGVTDTQYF
>TRBJ2-7|TRBV5-4
CASSLKSQAAYEQYF
>TRBJ1-1|TRBV6-2/TRBV6-3
CASSSGIEAFF
>TRBJ2-3|TRBV9
CASSVGNNLETDTQYF
>TRBJ2-7|TRBV5-1
CASSFLPKYRSF
>TRBJ2-3|TRBV20-1
CSARVAGITDTQYF
>TRBJ2-2|TRBV24-1
CATSDLPASNTGELFF
>TRBJ1-5|TRBV27
CASSLVAAPNQPQHF
>TRBJ2-2|TRBV19
CASSKATGGAAGELFF
>TRBJ2-1|TRBV5-1
CASKPQMSSYNEQFF
>TRBJ2-2|TRBV5-4
CGSSSPRSANTGELFF
>TRBJ2-5|TRBV29-1
CSVEHLAQQETQYF
>TRBJ1-5|TRBV27
CASRPEVGVDNQPQHF
>TRBJ1-1|TRBV2
CASSPLNGRGHTEAFF
>TRBJ2-1|TRBV20-1
CSAPQAISYNEQFF
>TRBJ2-2|TRBV27
CASSPSAGERTGELFF
>TRBJ1-3|TRBV5-1
CASSAGTVVGGNTIYF
>TRBJ1-6|TRBV29-1
CSVSTGVNSPLHF
>TRBJ2-3|TRBV6-1
CASGLSLAHTQYF
>TRBJ1-1|TRBV6-5
CASSYPGGGLNTEAFF
>TRBJ2-7|TRBV20-1
CSARDGLHSREQYF
>TRBJ1-2|TRBV7-2
CASSPQSGGRNYGYTF